This T cell receptor beta chain was identified in a study of blood T cells in healthy people across ages. This clonotype was seen many times. Antigen specificity is unknown. A sample-barcoded 5' primer and a J-beta primer mix were used in a second PCR of roughly 7 to 12 cycles. TCRdb analysed the 5' RACE reads with MiXCR anew, one entry per CDR3 protein. The sample gives 600,000 or so distinct CDR3 sequences, about 28% of which show up once; approximately 14% is in the top ten. Study outcomes and limitations: Calculation of diversity from one million T cells yielded estimates considered to be underestimates.

Germline loops: CDR1 MNHNS, CDR2 SASEGT. V was trimmed by 7 bases and J by 0 bases, leaving 14 bases between them. This CDR3 contains 15 residues. V and J are TRBV6-1 and TRBJ2-3, with D possibly matching TRBD1 (5 bases). Sample: blood. The source is a woman of 80 years or more in good health. CDR3 loop: CASKERGPSTDTQYF. The DNA for the CDR3 is TGTGCCAGCAAAGAAAGGGGCCCTAGCACAGATACGCAGTATTTT.